A selection of T cell receptor beta chains follows, all from one sample in a study of radiation and T cells in renal cell carcinoma. The table came from immunoSEQ multiplex PCR; TCRdb's copy has only in-frame clones and leaves some out. Among about 78,000 clones, 80% to 90% were seen once, and the ten largest hold around 6%. The sample consisted of blood, taken from a patient whose treatment included radiotherapy and nephrectomy. The origin of the receptors is an older woman with renal cell carcinoma. Each CDR3 is given with its conserved first and last residue. D genes are given only for firm matches. The size entry is marked missing in some rows and otherwise reads once, few, many or a size class.

V gene	clone size	J gene	D gene	CDR3 protein	CDR3 DNA
TRBV7-2	few	TRBJ2-2	.	CASSPSSLNTGELFF	TGTGCCAGCAGCCCCAGCAGTTTGAACACCGGGGAGCTGTTTTTT
TRBV27	.	TRBJ2-7	TRBD1	CASSLSGQGTYEQYF	TGTGCCAGCAGTTTATCAGGACAGGGTACCTACGAGCAGTACTTC
TRBV19	.	TRBJ1-1	.	CASSSLGGTEAFF	TGTGCCAGTAGTAGTCTGGGAGGCACTGAAGCTTTCTTT
TRBV11-2	.	TRBJ1-1	.	CASRKIPGTEAFF	TGTGCCAGCAGAAAAATTCCGGGGACTGAAGCTTTCTTT
TRBV11-2	.	TRBJ2-5	.	CASSFDLTGETQYF	TGTGCCAGCAGCTTTGACCTAACGGGAGAGACCCAGTACTTC
TRBV7-3	.	TRBJ2-5	.	CASSLTMGETQYF	TGTGCCAGCAGCTTAACGATGGGGGAGACCCAGTACTTC
TRBV7-2	.	TRBJ2-7	TRBD2	CASSPEGGDYEQYF	TGTGCCAGCAGCCCCGAGGGAGGGGATTACGAGCAGTACTTC
TRBV7-2	.	TRBJ2-6	.	CASSLGALGANVLTF	TGTGCCAGCAGCTTAGGAGCCCTTGGGGCCAACGTCCTGACTTTC
TRBV29-1	.	TRBJ1-1	.	CSVGVRMNTEAFF	TGCAGCGTTGGTGTCAGAATGAACACTGAAGCTTTCTTT
TRBV28	few	TRBJ1-2	.	CASSFLGVYGYTF	TGTGCCAGCAGTTTCCTCGGGGTCTATGGCTACACCTTC
TRBV6-1	.	TRBJ2-5	.	CASREGGETQYF	TGTGCCAGCAGGGAAGGCGGGGAGACCCAGTACTTC
TRBV6-5	.	TRBJ2-5	.	CASGQGGTQYF	TGTGCCAGCGGCCAGGGAGGGACCCAGTACTTC
TRBV5-1	.	TRBJ2-2	TRBD2	CASSPSGATGELFF	TGCGCCAGCAGCCCCAGCGGGGCCACCGGGGAGCTGTTTTTT
TRBV7-7	.	TRBJ2-4	.	CASSEKNIQYF	TGTGCTAGCAGCGAAAAAAACATTCAGTACTTC
TRBV6-5	once	TRBJ1-2	TRBD1	CASSLTGGPYGYTF	TGTGCCAGCAGTTTGACAGGGGGCCCCTATGGCTACACCTTC
TRBV5-1	few	TRBJ1-1	TRBD1	CASSLAGTGSGAIEAFF	TGCGCCAGCAGCCTAGCCGGGACAGGGAGCGGGGCCATTGAAGCTTTCTTT
TRBV4-1	.	TRBJ2-5	.	CASSQRGVETQYF	TGCGCCAGCAGCCAGAGAGGGGTAGAGACCCAGTACTTC